Presented here are 31 T cell receptor beta chains from one specimen sequenced in a study of T cell changes during pregnancy in multiple sclerosis. Method: immunoSEQ multiplex PCR; TCRdb's copy keeps in-frame clones and lacks some. The repertoire holds 60,000 to 95,000 clones, with about 93% as singletons. The specimen comprised CD4+ T cells from peripheral blood mononuclear cells, sampled before pregnancy. The receptors were gathered from a female donor with multiple sclerosis, enrolled in a pregnancy study.

The rearrangement uses TRBV5-1 and TRBJ2-3; D call uncertain. Germline V gene lookup returns CDR1 SGHRS and CDR2 YFSETQ. The V end lost 0 bases, the J end lost 6 bases, and 11 bases lay between the germline ends. The CDR3 consists of 14 residues. This CDR3 is CASSLGRDEDTQYF. Here the CDR3 DNA reads TGCGCCAGCAGCTTGGGTCGAGATGAGGATACGCAGTATTTT.

Concerning this clone itself: Other DNA sequences from this sample encode an identical CDR3 as well. The chain employs TRBV27 and TRBJ1-1; D remains unclear. In germline, CDR1 is MNHEY, CDR2 SMNVEV (reference sequence). Trimming stripped 5 bases from V and 1 base from J, with 11 bases between. The CDR3 runs to 14 residues. The CDR3 DNA reads TGTGCCAGCAGTCTGACGGGTGGGAACACTGAAGCTTTCTTT. Encoded protein: CASSLTGGNTEAFF.

The genes are TRBV19 and TRBJ2-5, with D tentatively TRBD2 (6 bases). Germline values: CDR1 LNHDA, CDR2 SQIVND (reference sequence). CDR3 length: 14 residues. V was clipped by 4 bases and J by 2 bases, with 11 bases between them. The CDR3 region is CASSSSGRQETQYF. The CDR3 DNA is TGTGCCAGTAGTAGTAGCGGACGACAAGAGACCCAGTACTTC.

The chain joins TRBV5-1 to TRBJ1-4; 9 bases align to TRBD1. V lost 7 bases, J lost 7 bases, and 5 bases stayed unmatched. This CDR3 region has 13 residues. Germline-derived CDR1 and CDR2 are SGHRS and YFSETQ. CDR3 in DNA: TGCGCCAGCCGGAGGACAGGGGCTGAAAAACTGTTTTTT. Protein sequence: CASRRTGAEKLFF. Based on the CDR3 plus reference TRBV5-1 and TRBJ1-4, the full variable domain is KAGVTQTPRYLIKTRGQQVTLSCSPISGHRSVSWYQQTPGQGLQFLFEYFSETQRNKGNFPGRFSGRQFSNSRSEMNVSTLELGDSALYLCASRRTGAEKLFFGSGTQLSVL.

V usage is TRBV14 and J usage is TRBJ2-1, with a weak D call TRBD2 (6 bases). Germline V gene lookup returns CDR1 SGHDN and CDR2 FVKESK. V lost 1 base and J lost 10, with 17 bases in between. This CDR3 contains 15 residues. The CDR3 protein is CASSQVGGGDFEQFF. The DNA of the CDR3 is TGTGCCAGCAGCCAAGTTGGTGGCGGGGACTTCGAGCAGTTCTTC.

The gene calls are TRBV20-1 and TRBJ1-1; D call uncertain. CDR3 length: 10 residues. With 3 bases removed from V and 5 bases from J, the gap between germline ends came to 4 bases. CDR1 and CDR2 (germline): DFQATT, SNEGSKA (reference sequence). CDR3 coding DNA: TGCAGTGCTAGCGGGACTGAAGCTTTCTTT. Translating gives CSASGTEAFF.

The V gene is TRBV5-5, the J gene TRBJ2-3, with 7 bases that match TRBD2. The CDR3 is 17 amino acids. The trim removed 2 bases at V and 3 bases at J, leaving 12 bases unmatched. The germline gives CDR1 SGHKS, CDR2 YYEKEE (reference sequence). CDR3 loop: CASSFQVLAGVTDTQYF. The CDR3 nucleotides read TGTGCCAGCAGCTTTCAAGTTTTGGCGGGAGTTACAGATACGCAGTATTTT.

This clone was recorded only once. The chain employs TRBV5-4 and TRBJ2-7, with 7 bases lining up with TRBD1. J was trimmed by 7 bases and V by 2 bases; bases with no gene match: 9. This CDR3 contains 14 residues. Germline V gene lookup returns CDR1 SGHNT and CDR2 YYREEE (reference sequence). CDR3 nucleotide sequence: TGTGCCAGCAGCTTCGCATTAACAGGGGATGAGCAGTACTTC. This gives the protein CASSFALTGDEQYF. Combining the CDR3 with reference TRBV5-4 and TRBJ2-7 gives the whole variable domain ETGVTQSPTHLIKTRGQQVTLRCSSQSGHNTVSWYQQALGQGPQFIFQYYREEENGRGNFPPRFSGLQFPNYSSELNVNALELDDSALYLCASSFALTGDEQYFGPGTRLTVT.

The chain employs TRBV6-7 and TRBJ1-4, with 7 bases that match TRBD1. TRBV6-7 falls under the ORF class, with uncertain function. V lost 4 bases to trimming and J lost 8 bases; unmatched junction nucleotides: 7. This CDR3 has 14 amino acids. CDR3 bases: TGTGCCAGCAGTTGCGGACAGGAGGGGGAAAAACTGTTTTTT. This sequence encodes CASSCGQEGEKLFF.

This chain uses TRBV29-1 with TRBJ2-1; 7 bases line up with TRBD2. This CDR3 region has 13 residues. Looked up from germline, CDR1 is SQVTM and CDR2 is ANQGSEA. Germline trimming cut 4 bases from V and 9 bases from J; bases unmatched to any gene: 9. CDR3 sequence reads: CSVAHISGTEQFF. CDR3 nucleotides: TGCAGCGTTGCCCACATAAGCGGGACTGAGCAGTTCTTC.

This clone was picked up one time. The chain joins TRBV29-1 to TRBJ2-1, with 14 positions matching TRBD2. The trim removed 4 bases at V and 10 bases at J, leaving 3 bases unmatched. Germline CDR1 reads SQVTM; CDR2 reads ANQGSEA. The CDR3 totals 13 residues. Written as DNA, the CDR3 is TGCAGCGTTGGGGGACTAGCGGGAGTCGAGCAGTTCTTC. It is translated as CSVGGLAGVEQFF.

The chain recombines TRBV6-5 with TRBJ1-1; D may be TRBD1 (6 bases). Looked up from germline, CDR1 is MNHEY and CDR2 is SVGAGI. V lost 6 bases and J lost 8, with 16 bases in between. This CDR3 has 13 amino acids. The CDR3 region is CASRVINREEAFF. The CDR3 DNA follows: TGTGCCAGCAGGGTGATTAACAGGGAGGAAGCTTTCTTT.

CDR3 protein: CASSRDSSLDNEQFF. CDR3 nucleotide sequence: TGTGCCAGCAGCAGGGACAGCAGCCTTGACAATGAGCAGTTCTTC. V gene TRBV5-4 combines with J gene TRBJ2-1; 7 nucleotides align to TRBD1. Looked up from germline, CDR1 is SGHNT and CDR2 is YYREEE (reference sequence). J gave up 5 bases and V 4 bases, and 9 bases lay outside the gene matches. The CDR3 covers 15 residues.

The chain links TRBV18 to TRBJ2-7; 8 nucleotides align to TRBD2. This CDR3 is built from 14 residues. From germline, CDR1 is KGHSH and CDR2 LQKENI. Trimming took 3 bases from V and 4 from J; bases not matched to a gene: 5. CDR3 in amino acids: CASSPGLGNYEQYF. CDR3 in DNA: TGTGCCAGCTCACCGGGACTAGGCAATTACGAGCAGTACTTC.

The DNA for the CDR3 is TGTGCCAGTAGTTCCGGGACAGGGGGTAGAGCTGGGTATAGCAATCAGCCCCAGCATTTT. This translates into CASSSGTGGRAGYSNQPQHF. The chain uses TRBV19 and TRBJ1-5, with 11 positions matching TRBD1. V dropped 5 bases and J dropped 0; count of bases not matched to a gene: 15. Germline CDR1 reads LNHDA; CDR2 reads SQIVND (reference sequence). This CDR3 is built from 20 residues.

V is TRBV9 and J is TRBJ1-6, with 7 bases lining up with TRBD1. The germline V gene has CDR1 SGDLS and CDR2 YYNGEE. CDR3 length: 15 residues. The ends lost 4 bases at V and 9 bases at J; junction bases unmatched: 10. The CDR3 DNA reads TGTGCCAGCAGCTTCGAGACAGGGTGGGGTTCACCCCTCCACTTT. Translating gives CASSFETGWGSPLHF.

The chain recombines TRBV19 with TRBJ2-7; D gene uncertain. Germline V gene lookup returns CDR1 LNHDA and CDR2 SQIVND (reference sequence). There are 14 residues in the CDR3. Trimming shortened V by 7 bases and J by 3 bases, and 16 bases separated the two germline ends. In DNA, the CDR3 is TGTGCCAGTACTATCAATCTGTGGAGCTACGAGCAGTACTTC. This encodes CASTINLWSYEQYF.

V is TRBV9 and J is TRBJ1-6; the D gene is possibly TRBD1 (5 bases). The CDR3 consists of 15 residues. V lost 4 bases and J lost 6, with 14 bases in between. Germline loops: CDR1 SGDLS, CDR2 YYNGEE. CDR3 sequence: CASSLGEGINSPLHF. The CDR3 nucleotides are TGTGCCAGCAGCCTGGGGGAGGGGATTAATTCACCCCTCCACTTT.

The chain links TRBV29-1 to TRBJ1-6; 7 bases fit TRBD1. V trimming: 6 bases; J trimming: 6 bases; junction bases outside the gene matches: 5. The germline CDR1 and CDR2 sequences are SQVTM and ANQGSEA. The CDR3 contains 13 residues. The CDR3 is CSVKTGSNSPLHF. CDR3 sequence (DNA): TGCAGCGTGAAGACAGGGAGTAATTCACCCCTCCACTTT.

The V gene is TRBV11-3, the J gene TRBJ1-6; no firm D call. V lost 6 bases and J lost 1, with 4 bases in between. Germline CDR1 reads SGHNT; CDR2 reads YENEEA. The CDR3 loop spans 13 amino acids. This CDR3 reads CASSPSYNSPLHF. The CDR3, as DNA: TGTGCCAGCAGTCCATCCTATAATTCACCCCTCCACTTT.

The chain joins TRBV6-1 to TRBJ2-3; unclear D gene. The CDR3 contains 13 residues. Germline values: CDR1 MNHNS, CDR2 SASEGT. With 4 bases removed from V and 2 bases from J, the gap between germline ends came to 7 bases. Written as DNA, the CDR3 is TGTGCCAGCAGTGCGTTCCCCACAGATACGCAGTATTTT. Translation gives CASSAFPTDTQYF.

This clone was counted once. This chain connects TRBV7-2 to TRBJ1-2, with a weak D call TRBD1 (5 bases). The germline gives CDR1 SGHTA, CDR2 FQGNSA. V was clipped by 5 bases and J by 5 bases, with 12 bases between them. The CDR3 runs 13 residues. For the CDR3, the DNA is TGTGCCAGCAGCGGAGCGGGGGGGTATGGCTACACCTTC. Residues: CASSGAGGYGYTF.

The chain couples TRBV5-6 to TRBJ1-2; 7 bases line up with TRBD1. Germline loops: CDR1 SGHDT, CDR2 YYEEEE. V was clipped by 3 bases and J by 3 bases; unmatched bases: 5. CDR3 length: 14 residues. CDR3: CASSSTGTDYGYTF. CDR3 bases: TGTGCCAGCAGCTCCACCGGGACAGACTATGGCTACACCTTC.

This rearrangement joins TRBV29-1 to TRBJ1-1, with D hard to call. CDR1 is SQVTM and CDR2 is ANQGSEA in the germline V gene. The CDR3 contains 13 residues. The V gene lost 5 bases and the J gene lost 0 bases, with 10 bases spanning the gap. CDR3 sequence reads: CSVKPLMNTEAFF. The CDR3 coding sequence is TGCAGCGTTAAGCCACTAATGAACACTGAAGCTTTCTTT.

This sequence joins TRBV5-4 and TRBJ2-3, with D unresolved. The CDR3 consists of 13 residues. CDR1 is SGHNT and CDR2 is YYREEE in the germline V gene (reference sequence). V shed 0 bases and J shed 1 base, with 3 bases lying between them. This chain's CDR3 is CASSLAGTDTQYF. The CDR3 coding sequence is TGTGCCAGCAGCTTGGCGGGCACAGATACGCAGTATTTT.

The V gene is TRBV7-2, the J gene TRBJ1-2, with 8 positions matching TRBD1. Trimming cost V 4 bases and J 4 bases; bases outside gene matches: 8. The germline V gene encodes CDR1 SGHTA and CDR2 FQGNSA. The CDR3 spans 15 residues. CDR3 sequence reads: CASSYRGDGAYGYTF. CDR3 nucleotides: TGTGCCAGCAGCTACAGGGGGGATGGCGCCTATGGCTACACCTTC.

The rearrangement links TRBV5-1 to TRBJ1-6; possible D gene TRBD1, 5 bases. The CDR3 is 16 residues long. Germline-derived CDR1 and CDR2 are SGHRS and YFSETQ. Trimming cost V 0 bases and J 0 bases, with 7 bases left between them. This CDR3 reads CASSLAGGSYNSPLHF. Here the CDR3 DNA reads TGCGCCAGCAGCTTGGCCGGGGGCTCCTATAATTCACCCCTCCACTTT.

This chain links TRBV11-2 with TRBJ1-2, with D unclear. This CDR3 has 13 amino acids. The germline CDR1 and CDR2 sequences are SGHAT and FQNNGV. V was cut by 2 bases and J by 8 bases, with 12 bases left in between. The CDR3 DNA follows: TGTGCCAGCAGCTTAAACCCCGCACAGGGCTACACCTTC. Amino acids: CASSLNPAQGYTF.

The chain employs TRBV27 and TRBJ2-7; tentative D call: TRBD2 (5 bases). Between the trimmed V and J ends, which lost 2 bases and 3 bases, there was a span of 17 bases. The CDR3 has 16 amino acids. Germline-derived CDR1 and CDR2 are MNHEY and SMNVEV (reference sequence). The CDR3 reads CASSLVPQRRHYEQYF. As DNA, the CDR3 is TGTGCCAGCAGTTTAGTCCCCCAGCGGAGACACTACGAGCAGTACTTC.

V usage is TRBV29-1 and J usage is TRBJ2-1, with 12 bases identical to TRBD2. Germline lookup yields CDR1 SQVTM and CDR2 ANQGSEA. Trimming removed 0 bases from V and 7 bases from J; junction bases left unmatched: 10. The CDR3 runs to 17 residues. The CDR3 coding sequence is TGCAGCGTTGAAGATATCGTGACTAGCGGGGGCCGGAATGAGCAGTTCTTC. Translation: CSVEDIVTSGGRNEQFF.

As DNA, the CDR3 is TGTGCCAGCAGCTTAACAGGGCGGAATCAGCCCCAGCATTTT. It is translated as CASSLTGRNQPQHF. The rearrangement joins TRBV7-8 to TRBJ1-5; a possible D gene is TRBD1 (6 bases). The CDR3 has 14 residues. CDR1 and CDR2 (germline): SGHVS, FQNEAQ. V was clipped by 2 bases and J by 4 bases, with 9 bases between them.